Listed below are T cell receptor beta chains from one sample, sequenced in a study of shared clonotypes between healthy human individuals. Assay: immunoSEQ multiplex PCR; the TCRdb copy retains only in-frame clones and omits some. The table includes just over 2,000,000 clones, approximately 95% detected once. Sequenced sample: naive CD4+ T cells sorted from blood. Receptor source: a man aged 18 to 30 in good health. Both conserved end residues are part of each CDR3. A D gene is named only where the DNA matches it firmly. Rows give clone size only sometimes, using once, few, many, or a class for an expanded clone.

.	TRBV11-2	TRBJ1-2	.	CASSLVGEYGYTF	TGTGCCAGCAGCTTAGTCGGCGAATATGGCTACACCTTC
.	TRBV4-1	TRBJ2-6	.	CASSQEAGGGSGANVLTF	TGCGCCAGCAGCCAAGAGGCAGGGGGAGGGTCTGGGGCCAACGTCCTGACTTTC
TRBD1	TRBV18	TRBJ1-4	many	CASSPRTGRAEKLFF	TGTGCCAGCTCACCTCGGACAGGGCGGGCTGAAAAACTGTTTTTT
TRBD1	TRBV5-1	TRBJ2-3	.	CASSLKTGGTDTQYF	TGCGCCAGCAGCTTGAAGACAGGGGGGACAGATACGCAGTATTTT
.	TRBV5-1	TRBJ2-7	.	CASSLGGSVSSYEQYF	TGCGCCAGCAGCTTGGGTGGTAGCGTTTCTTCCTACGAGCAGTACTTC
.	TRBV10-3	TRBJ1-1	.	CAIKGEANTEAFF	TGTGCCATCAAGGGGGAAGCGAACACTGAAGCTTTCTTT
TRBD2	TRBV5-4	TRBJ2-7	.	CASSLDQREGRQYF	TGTGCCAGCAGCTTGGACCAGCGGGAGGGCCGGCAGTACTTC
TRBD2	TRBV7-9	TRBJ2-1	.	CASSLVAGAQVEQFF	TGTGCCAGCAGCTTAGTAGCGGGGGCCCAGGTTGAGCAGTTCTTC
TRBD1	TRBV2	TRBJ1-4	.	CASTRQGTNEKLFF	TGTGCCAGCACCCGACAGGGGACTAATGAAAAACTGTTTTTT
TRBD1	TRBV7-6	TRBJ1-1	.	CASSRAQGYTEAFF	TGTGCCAGCAGCCGAGCACAGGGGTACACTGAAGCTTTCTTT
.	TRBV2	TRBJ2-2	.	CASSGGGLDTGELFF	TGTGCCAGCAGTGGAGGGGGTCTAGACACCGGGGAGCTGTTTTTT
.	TRBV7-2	TRBJ2-7	.	CASSLLSGGYEQYF	TGTGCCAGCAGCCTTCTCTCTGGCGGCTACGAGCAGTACTTC
TRBD2	TRBV5-1	TRBJ2-7	.	CASSLGLAGAGEQYF	TGCGCCAGCAGCCTCGGACTAGCGGGCGCAGGCGAGCAGTACTTC
.	TRBV5-1	TRBJ1-2	.	CASAEGANYGYTF	TGCGCCAGCGCGGAAGGGGCGAACTATGGCTACACCTTC
.	TRBV21-1	TRBJ2-1	.	CASRAWGARVPFF	TGTGCCAGCAGAGCATGGGGGGCAAGGGTACCGTTCTTC
.	TRBV7-9	TRBJ1-1	.	CASLGENTEAFF	TGTGCCAGCCTAGGAGAGAACACTGAAGCTTTCTTT
.	TRBV10-3	TRBJ1-1	few	CAISESPAEAFF	TGTGCCATCAGTGAGTCGCCGGCTGAAGCTTTCTTT
TRBD1	TRBV9	TRBJ1-6	.	CASSVQGAGNSPLHF	TGTGCCAGCAGCGTACAGGGGGCGGGTAATTCACCCCTCCACTTT
.	TRBV4-1	TRBJ1-1	.	CASSSRGYAFF	TGCGCCAGCAGCTCAAGGGGGTATGCTTTCTTT
.	TRBV4-1	TRBJ2-7	.	CASSQARAAGSNEQYF	TGCGCCAGCAGCCAAGCTCGTGCGGCAGGGAGCAACGAGCAGTACTTC
TRBD1	TRBV30	TRBJ1-1	.	CARTGGTEAFF	TGTGCACGGACAGGGGGAACTGAAGCTTTCTTT
.	TRBV30	TRBJ2-1	.	CAWSGLSQKYNEQFF	TGTGCCTGGAGTGGACTATCCCAGAAATACAATGAGCAGTTCTTC
.	TRBV2	TRBJ2-5	.	CASTGGEETQYF	TGTGCCAGCACCGGGGGCGAGGAGACCCAGTACTTC
.	TRBV28	TRBJ1-1	.	CASSLLGGMPPEAFF	TGTGCCAGCAGTTTACTTGGCGGGATGCCCCCTGAAGCTTTCTTT
TRBD2	TRBV7-2	TRBJ2-1	.	CASSPTSVVTNEQFF	TGTGCCAGCAGCCCAACTAGCGTGGTTACGAATGAGCAGTTCTTC
.	TRBV10-2	TRBJ2-5	.	CASKQGYQETQYF	TGCGCCAGCAAGCAGGGGTACCAAGAGACCCAGTACTTC
.	TRBV7-9	TRBJ2-7	.	CASSLDTVGIGSREQYF	TGTGCCAGCAGCTTAGATACGGTAGGGATAGGCTCCCGCGAGCAGTACTTC
.	TRBV9	TRBJ2-7	.	CASSVGSPYYEQYF	TGTGCCAGCAGCGTAGGTTCCCCTTACTACGAGCAGTACTTC
.	TRBV2	TRBJ1-4	once	CASKGGRFNEKLFF	TGTGCCAGCAAGGGGGGCAGATTTAATGAAAAACTGTTTTTT
.	TRBV28	TRBJ2-3	.	CASRESTDTQYF	TGTGCCAGCAGGGAAAGCACAGATACGCAGTATTTT
.	TRBV5-1	TRBJ1-4	.	CASGGEQGTNEKLFF	TGCGCCAGCGGAGGGGAACAGGGAACTAATGAAAAACTGTTTTTT
TRBD1	TRBV10-2	TRBJ1-1	.	CASSEFPGGNTEAFF	TGCGCCAGCTCGGAATTTCCAGGGGGAAACACTGAAGCTTTCTTT
.	TRBV5-6	TRBJ1-5	.	CASSSGPHGLNQPQHF	TGTGCCAGCAGCTCAGGGCCCCACGGACTCAATCAGCCCCAGCATTTT
.	TRBV6-1	TRBJ2-7	once	CASSEWANPSYEQYF	TGTGCCAGCAGTGAGTGGGCTAACCCCTCCTACGAGCAGTACTTC
.	TRBV7-9	TRBJ1-1	.	CASSPGGRLNTEAFF	TGTGCCAGCAGCCCGGGGGGCCGGTTGAACACTGAAGCTTTCTTT
.	TRBV5-1	TRBJ2-2	.	CASSSTGTWGGELFF	TGCGCCAGCAGCTCCACCGGGACGTGGGGCGGGGAGCTGTTTTTT
TRBD1	TRBV7-9	TRBJ1-5	.	CASSSSGQGAVGPQHF	TGTGCCAGCAGCTCTTCGGGACAGGGGGCCGTTGGGCCCCAGCATTTT
TRBD2	TRBV18	TRBJ2-1	.	CASSTLAGGYNEQFF	TGTGCCAGCTCAACCCTAGCGGGGGGATACAATGAGCAGTTCTTC
.	TRBV10-3	TRBJ2-3	.	CAISDQADTQYF	TGTGCCATCAGTGACCAAGCAGATACGCAGTATTTT
.	TRBV6-6	TRBJ2-7	.	CASSPQGFAYEQYF	TGTGCCAGCAGCCCACAGGGATTTGCGTACGAGCAGTACTTC
.	TRBV5-1	TRBJ2-5	.	CASSLGGLGQTQYF	TGCGCCAGCAGCTTGGGAGGGCTCGGACAGACCCAGTACTTC
.	TRBV14	TRBJ2-5	.	CASSRRGNRETQYF	TGTGCCAGCAGCCGACGGGGGAATCGGGAGACCCAGTACTTC
.	TRBV6-5	TRBJ2-5	.	CASSYSRGTQYF	TGTGCCAGCAGTTACTCGAGAGGGACCCAGTACTTC
TRBD2	TRBV5-4	TRBJ2-5	.	CASSSPGLAGGQLQETQYF	TGTGCCAGCAGCTCCCCTGGACTAGCGGGAGGCCAACTTCAAGAGACCCAGTACTTC
.	TRBV19	TRBJ2-7	.	CASSATSSVEQYF	TGTGCCAGTAGTGCTACCTCTTCAGTCGAGCAGTACTTC
.	TRBV6-6	TRBJ2-3	.	CASSYSQRGTDTQYF	TGTGCCAGCAGTTACTCGCAGCGGGGCACAGATACGCAGTATTTT
.	TRBV19	TRBJ1-1	.	CASSKGWRDEAFF	TGTGCCAGTAGTAAAGGCTGGCGCGATGAAGCTTTCTTT
.	TRBV5-8	TRBJ1-4	.	CASSFSLSATNEKLFF	TGTGCCAGCAGCTTTAGTCTTAGCGCAACTAATGAAAAACTGTTTTTT